A selection of T cell receptor beta chains follows, all from one sample in a study of blood T cell repertoires in COVID-19. Libraries were prepared by immunoSEQ multiplex PCR; TCRdb keeps only in-frame clonotypes and omits some of them. The repertoire has some 350,000 clones, about 89% of them found once; the top ten carry over 4%. Material for sequencing was PBMCs or T cells enriched from blood (not recorded which). The receptors originated from a woman aged 30 to 39 who had recovered from COVID-19. Both conserved end residues are part of each CDR3. The D gene is left open where the match is weak. Some rows have no size entry. The others give once, few or many, or a class for an expanded clone.

v_call	clone_size	d_call	j_call	cdr3_nt	cdr3_aa
TRBV19	NA	NA	TRBJ1-5	TGTGCCAGTAGCTATTACGATCAGCCCCAGCATTTT	CASSYYDQPQHF
TRBV28	NA	TRBD1	TRBJ2-2	TGTGCCAGCAGTTATGCGACAGGGGGGCCGGAGCTGTTTTTT	CASSYATGGPELFF
TRBV7-2	NA	TRBD1	TRBJ1-2	TGTGCCAGCAGCTCGCCGGGACAGACGTACTATGGCTACACCTTC	CASSSPGQTYYGYTF
TRBV18	NA	TRBD1	TRBJ2-2	TGTGCCAGCTCACCACCTACGGGACAGGGGATCGGGGAGCTGTTTTTT	CASSPPTGQGIGELFF
TRBV2	NA	NA	TRBJ1-6	TGTGCCAGCAGCGTAGACATGTCTTCACCCCTCCACTTT	CASSVDMSSPLHF
TRBV5-4	NA	NA	TRBJ1-6	TGTGCCAGCAGCTTACTAGGGGGGGGCCTTAATTCACCCCTCCACTTT	CASSLLGGGLNSPLHF
TRBV28	NA	NA	TRBJ1-5	TGTGCCAGCAGTTTTATGAGGGATCAGCCCCAGCATTTT	CASSFMRDQPQHF
TRBV19	once	TRBD1	TRBJ2-5	TGTGCCAGTAGTGCCAAATCGACAGGGGAGCGGGAGACCCAGTACTTC	CASSAKSTGERETQYF
TRBV6-5	NA	NA	TRBJ2-2	TGTGCCAGCGGGGACTTGGGAAACACCGGGGAGCTGTTTTTT	CASGDLGNTGELFF
TRBV11-2	NA	NA	TRBJ2-5	TGTGCCAGCCTCGGGAACCAAGAGACCCAGTACTTC	CASLGNQETQYF
TRBV11-3	NA	NA	TRBJ1-1	TGTGCCAGCAGCTTGGAGGGAGGGGACACTGAAGCTTTCTTT	CASSLEGGDTEAFF
TRBV20-1	NA	TRBD2	TRBJ2-7	TGCAGTGCTAGTCTAGCGGGCTTCTCCTACGAGCAGTACTTC	CSASLAGFSYEQYF
TRBV5-1	NA	NA	TRBJ2-2	TGCGCCAGCAGCTTGGCCGGCGGGTGGGACACCGGGGAGCTGTTTTTT	CASSLAGGWDTGELFF